The present T cell receptor beta chain was sequenced within a study of T-cell reconstitution after alpha-beta-depleted transplantation in children. TCRbeta library preparation incorporated unique molecular identifiers. TCRdb re-called the PCR reads with MiXCR, one entry per CDR3 protein. The sample lists a few hundred thousand distinct CDR3 sequences; 10% to 15% were seen once. This CDR3 has 13 residues. Germline loops: CDR1 SGHRS, CDR2 YFSETQ. Trimming took 8 bases from V and 3 from J, leaving 14 bases between them. This clonotype was obtained from a male patient between 5 and 17 years old who had a stem cell transplant for acute myeloid leukemia, so the T cells may come from the graft donor. The source was PBMCs, mostly from graft donor cells, collected 360 days after TCRalphabeta/CD19-depleted stem cell transplant. The V call is TRBV5-1, the J call TRBJ1-1; possible D gene TRBD1, 5 bases. CDR3 nucleotide sequence: TGCGCCAGTTCAGGGAGATCTTACACTGAAGCTTTCTTT. It is translated as CASSGRSYTEAFF.